This entry lists 27 T cell receptor beta chains sequenced from one sample in a study of blood T cell repertoires in COVID-19. Generated by immunoSEQ multiplex PCR, the TCRdb table keeps only in-frame clones and is missing some. The repertoire has around 110,000 clones, about 80% of them found once; the top ten carry 7.5%. Source material: peripheral blood. All receptors derive from a man in his sixties or seventies with active or convalescent COVID-19.

In this sample, this clone turned up a few times. V usage is TRBV28 and J usage is TRBJ1-3, with D tentatively TRBD1 (6 bases). The V and J ends lost 5 bases and 3 bases respectively, with 14 bases between them. The V gene's germline CDR1 is MDHEN and CDR2 SYDVKM. The CDR3 has 15 residues. In nucleotides, the CDR3 is TGTGCCAGCAGTCCATCCAGGGGTGTTGGAAACACCATATATTTT. Protein: CASSPSRGVGNTIYF. Filled out from reference TRBV28 and TRBJ1-3, the complete variable domain reads DVKVTQSSRYLVKRTGEKVFLECVQDMDHENMFWYRQDPGLGLRLIYFSYDVKMKEKGDIPEGYSVSREKKERFSLILESASTNQTSMYLCASSPSRGVGNTIYFGEGSWLTVV.

V is TRBV6-5 and J is TRBJ2-7, with 9 positions matching TRBD1. CDR3 length equals 14 residues. From germline, CDR1 is MNHEY and CDR2 SVGAGI. V dropped 6 bases and J dropped 5; count of bases not matched to a gene: 8. The CDR3 region has the DNA TGTGCCAGCAGGTGGGGACAGGGTACCCACGAGCAGTACTTC. Encoded protein: CASRWGQGTHEQYF.

The rearrangement links TRBV7-9 to TRBJ2-1; 8 bases fit TRBD2. In germline, CDR1 is SEHNR, CDR2 FQNEAQ (reference sequence). The trim removed 9 bases at V and 10 bases at J, leaving 14 bases unmatched. CDR3 length: 14 residues. DNA for the CDR3: TGTGCCAGTTCCTTCGACGGGGGGGCGGAGGAGCAGTTCTTC. This translates into CASSFDGGAEEQFF. Full variable domain (missing parts from reference TRBV7-9 and TRBJ2-1): DTGVSQNPRHKITKRGQNVTFRCDPISEHNRLYWYRQTLGQGPEFLTYFQNEAQLEKSRLLSDRFSAERPKGSFSTLEIQRTEQGDSAMYLCASSFDGGAEEQFFGPGTRLTVL.

V is TRBV5-4 and J is TRBJ1-2, with D possibly matching TRBD1 (5 bases). The V end was cut by 0 bases, the J end by 2 bases, with 14 bases between. Germline CDR1 SGHNT, CDR2 YYREEE (reference sequence). This CDR3 is 16 amino acids long. DNA of the CDR3: TGTGCCAGCAGCTTGGTCCAGGGAGGACCCAACTATGGCTACACCTTC. This sequence encodes CASSLVQGGPNYGYTF.

The chain couples TRBV7-9 to TRBJ2-2; 11 positions match TRBD2. Germline values: CDR1 SEHNR, CDR2 FQNEAQ (reference sequence). The CDR3 runs to 15 residues. V lost 5 bases, J lost 8 bases, and 7 bases stayed unmatched. The CDR3 coding sequence is TGTGCCAGCAGCCACCAACGACTAGCGGGAGGGGAGCTGTTTTTT. Translation gives CASSHQRLAGGELFF.

The chain joins TRBV21-1 to TRBJ1-3; the D call of TRBD1 is as the table states it, not checked on the DNA. TRBV21-1 is recorded as a pseudogene. The CDR3 loop spans 14 amino acids. The CDR3: CASSNDTSGNTIYF. The DNA of the CDR3 is TGTGCCAGCAGCAACGACACATCCGGAAACACCATATATTTT.

V and J are TRBV6-1 and TRBJ2-7; D might be TRBD2 (6 bases). Trimming cost V 1 base and J 0 bases, with 10 bases left between them. Germline V CDR1 and CDR2: MNHNS, SASEGT. This CDR3 has 15 amino acids. This CDR3 reads CASSEGGTYSYEQYF. The CDR3 nucleotides are TGTGCCAGCAGTGAAGGCGGGACTTACTCCTACGAGCAGTACTTC.

The chain carries TRBV4-1 and TRBJ1-2; TRBD1 is a possible D gene (6 bases). Trimming took off 3 bases at V and 4 bases at J, with 15 bases between the two ends. CDR3 length equals 15 residues. Per germline, CDR1 MGHRA and CDR2 YSYEKL. The CDR3 region is CASSHSNGQFYGYTF. CDR3 in DNA: TGCGCCAGCAGCCATTCTAACGGACAGTTCTATGGCTACACCTTC.

The chain carries TRBV11-2 and TRBJ1-5; tentatively, D is TRBD1 (5 bases). This CDR3 is built from 14 residues. Germline values: CDR1 SGHAT, CDR2 FQNNGV. V gave up 6 bases and J gave up 5 bases, with 14 bases separating them. CDR3 sequence: CASSSQGFDQPQHF. The CDR3 nucleotides read TGTGCCAGCAGTTCTCAGGGTTTTGATCAGCCCCAGCATTTT.

V gene TRBV11-2 combines with J gene TRBJ2-7; the match to TRBD2 covers 12 bases. The CDR3 is 16 residues long. Per the germline V gene, CDR1 is SGHAT and CDR2 is FQNNGV. V was clipped by 1 base and J by 0 bases; unmatched bases: 1. The CDR3 coding sequence is TGTGCCAGCAGCTTAGGGACTAGCGGGGCCTCCTACGAGCAGTACTTC. This sequence encodes CASSLGTSGASYEQYF.

This rearrangement joins TRBV2 to TRBJ2-1; 11 bases line up with TRBD2. CDR1 and CDR2 from the germline V gene are SNHLY and FYNNEI. This CDR3 is 12 amino acids long. J lost 12 bases, V lost 6 bases, and 4 bases had no gene match. The CDR3 sequence: CASRGLAAPQFF. Written as DNA, the CDR3 is TGTGCCAGCAGGGGACTAGCGGCCCCGCAGTTCTTC.

The CDR3 loop is CASGHRFNEQFF. The CDR3 coding sequence is TGTGCCAGCGGCCACAGGTTCAATGAGCAGTTCTTC. The rearrangement uses TRBV27 and TRBJ2-1; possibly TRBD1 for D (5 bases). Trimming removed 8 bases at V and 6 bases at J, with 11 bases between. CDR1 and CDR2 (germline): MNHEY, SMNVEV (reference sequence). The CDR3 consists of 12 residues.

The sample holds one count of this clone. J is TRBJ2-7 and V is TRBV11-3, with TRBD2 identical over 12 bases. V was pared by 3 bases and J by 3 bases, with 3 bases of the junction left unmatched. This CDR3 region has 15 residues. CDR1 SGHNT and CDR2 YENEEA come from the germline V gene. CDR3 in amino acids: CASSLLAGGFYEQYF. Written as DNA, the CDR3 is TGTGCCAGCAGCTTGCTAGCGGGAGGGTTCTACGAGCAGTACTTC.

This chain links TRBV6-2 or TRBV6-3 with TRBJ2-5, with 10 positions matching TRBD2. The CDR3 has 15 amino acids. V lost 4 bases, J lost 3 bases, and 5 bases stayed unmatched. Per the germline V gene, CDR1 is MNHEY and CDR2 is SVGEGT. The CDR3 sequence is CASSSVLAGKETQYF. In DNA, the CDR3 is TGTGCCAGCAGTTCCGTACTAGCGGGGAAAGAGACCCAGTACTTC.

The chain couples TRBV21-1 to TRBJ2-5; TRBD1 reflects the table's D call only, with no check against the DNA. TRBV21-1 is a pseudogene locus. This CDR3 is built from 13 residues. The CDR3 reads CASSIRVGETQYF. In DNA, the CDR3 is TGTGCCAGCAGCATCAGGGTAGGAGAGACCCAGTACTTC.

The chain combines TRBV27 with TRBJ2-7; the match to TRBD2 covers 7 bases. Trimming cost V 5 bases and J 0 bases; bases outside gene matches: 10. This CDR3 has 16 amino acids. Germline lookup yields CDR1 MNHEY and CDR2 SMNVEV (reference sequence). This chain's CDR3 is CASSRISGPNSYEQYF. In DNA form, the CDR3 reads TGTGCCAGCAGTCGGATTAGCGGGCCAAACTCCTACGAGCAGTACTTC.

The V gene is TRBV2, the J gene TRBJ2-2, with a possible D match to TRBD2 (7 bases). The CDR3 is 16 amino acids. V shed 6 bases and J shed 5 bases, with 19 bases lying between them. In germline, CDR1 is SNHLY, CDR2 FYNNEI. The CDR3 is CASRKGGTSRTGELFF. The CDR3 DNA sequence: TGTGCCAGCAGGAAGGGGGGGACTTCCCGGACCGGGGAGCTGTTTTTT.

V is TRBV3-1 (or the pseudogene TRBV3-2) and J is TRBJ2-5, with 7 bases fitting TRBD2. From germline, CDR1 is LGHDT and CDR2 YNNKEL (reference sequence). V shed 1 base, J shed 1 base, and the junction held 6 bases outside the gene matches. This CDR3 is built from 16 residues. Here the CDR3 DNA reads TGTGCCAGCAGCCAAGGGGCGGGAGCCTCCCAAGAGACCCAGTACTTC. The encoded protein is CASSQGAGASQETQYF.

The rearrangement uses TRBV9 and TRBJ1-5, with D possibly matching TRBD1 (5 bases). V lost 3 bases, J lost 3 bases, and 10 bases lay in between. The CDR3 covers 14 residues. The germline gives CDR1 SGDLS, CDR2 YYNGEE. CDR3 coding DNA: TGTGCCAGCAGCGAGGGGCTATACAATCAGCCCCAGCATTTT. Its translation: CASSEGLYNQPQHF.

This clone was detected a few times. V gene TRBV3-1 (or the pseudogene TRBV3-2) combines with J gene TRBJ2-7; D gene uncertain. Germline lookup yields CDR1 LGHDT and CDR2 YNNKEL (reference sequence). The CDR3 consists of 15 residues. Trimming removed 3 bases at V and 3 bases at J, with 15 bases between. In nucleotides, the CDR3 is TGTGCCAGCAGCCATAACAGTCCAGGTCGCTACGAGCAGTACTTC. Translating gives CASSHNSPGRYEQYF.

V gene TRBV2 combines with J gene TRBJ2-3, with 8 positions matching TRBD2. The CDR3 runs 14 residues. J gave up 2 bases and V 7 bases, and 5 bases lay outside the gene matches. Germline-derived CDR1 and CDR2 are SNHLY and FYNNEI. Written as DNA, the CDR3 is TGTGCCAGCACCCGAGCGGGAGCCACAGATACGCAGTATTTT. It codes for CASTRAGATDTQYF.

The chain recombines TRBV7-2 with TRBJ2-3, with D unclear. From germline, CDR1 is SGHTA and CDR2 FQGNSA. The V and J ends lost 7 bases and 6 bases respectively, with 11 bases between them. The CDR3 is 12 residues long. The CDR3, as DNA: TGTGCCAGCACCGCCGAACTCGATACGCAGTATTTT. It specifies CASTAELDTQYF.

The V gene is TRBV15, the J gene TRBJ1-4; 7 bases agree with TRBD1. Germline V CDR1 and CDR2: LNHNV, YYDKDF (reference sequence). Germline trimming cut 3 bases from V and 5 bases from J; bases unmatched to any gene: 6. The CDR3 consists of 15 residues. The CDR3 DNA reads as TGTGCCACCAGCAGTGGGGGACAGAAGAATGAAAAACTGTTTTTT. Its protein is CATSSGGQKNEKLFF.

The V call is TRBV28, the J call TRBJ1-4, with TRBD1 as a possible D gene (5 bases). V dropped 6 bases and J dropped 5 bases, with 13 bases sitting between them. The germline V gene encodes CDR1 MDHEN and CDR2 SYDVKM. The CDR3 is made up of 14 amino acids. The CDR3 here is CASSTRALNEKLFF. The CDR3 DNA follows: TGTGCCAGCAGCACCAGGGCCTTAAATGAAAAACTGTTTTTT.

The chain joins TRBV5-8 to TRBJ2-7, with TRBD1 identical over 9 bases. Germline lookup yields CDR1 SGHTS and CDR2 YDEGEE. Trimming at V came to 0 bases and at J to 5 bases, leaving 9 bases not matched to a gene. The CDR3 length is 16 residues. DNA of the CDR3: TGTGCCAGCAGCTTGGTTCCCGGACAGGGGAAGCACGAGCAGTACTTC. Translating it yields CASSLVPGQGKHEQYF.

The chain carries TRBV19 and TRBJ2-6, with 9 bases fitting TRBD1. The trim removed 3 bases at V and 3 bases at J, leaving 6 bases unmatched. The germline gives CDR1 LNHDA, CDR2 SQIVND (reference sequence). This CDR3 is 17 amino acids long. The DNA of the CDR3 is TGTGCCAGTAGTATCATACAGGGGGCGGGTGGGGCCAACGTCCTGACTTTC. Protein product: CASSIIQGAGGANVLTF.

The chain carries TRBV9 and TRBJ2-2, with 9 bases identical to TRBD1. J was trimmed by 2 bases and V by 3 bases; bases with no gene match: 5. Germline CDR1 SGDLS, CDR2 YYNGEE. The CDR3 has 16 amino acids. CDR3 sequence reads: CASSAWDRDNTGELFF. The CDR3 coding sequence is TGTGCCAGCAGCGCTTGGGACAGGGACAACACCGGGGAGCTGTTTTTT.